The 14 T cell receptor beta chains in this list originate from one sample, sequenced in a study of CD8+ T cells in alopecia areata. The sample's treatment: oral pan-JAK inhibitor, 5-10 mg twice daily. TCR sequencing used cDNA made by reverse transcription of extracted RNA. TCRdb keeps only in-frame clones here, not all; method: immunoSEQ multiplex PCR. The sample lists over 150,000 clones; nearly 60% were seen once. The source material was CD4+ T cells sorted from blood, sampled at week 24, from a patient treated with tofacitinib. The origin of the receptors is a human donor with alopecia areata.

This chain uses TRBV5-4 with TRBJ1-1; 7 bases map to TRBD1. CDR1 is SGHNT and CDR2 is YYREEE in the germline V gene (reference sequence). The CDR3 runs to 15 residues. The J segment lost 3 bases and the V segment lost 3 bases, leaving 8 bases of the junction unmatched. Here the CDR3 DNA reads TGTGCCAGCAGCTCGAGACAGGGATCGGACACTGAAGCTTTCTTT. Translating gives CASSSRQGSDTEAFF.

V is TRBV15 and J is TRBJ2-1; TRBD2 agrees at 9 bases. J lost 7 bases, V lost 3 bases, and 10 bases had no gene match. The CDR3 has 16 residues. CDR1 and CDR2 (germline): LNHNV, YYDKDF (reference sequence). The DNA of the CDR3 is TGTGCCACCAGCAGGCATGGCCCCAGCGGGGGGAATGAGCAGTTCTTC. It is translated as CATSRHGPSGGNEQFF.

The V gene is TRBV5-6, the J gene TRBJ2-5; 7 positions match TRBD1. The CDR3 is 14 residues long. Looked up from germline, CDR1 is SGHDT and CDR2 is YYEEEE. The trim removed 0 bases at V and 3 bases at J, leaving 2 bases unmatched. The CDR3 DNA reads as TGTGCCAGCAGCTTGGTCCAGGGGGAAGAGACCCAGTACTTC. Amino acids: CASSLVQGEETQYF.

The chain is built from TRBV27 and TRBJ2-4; D is uncertain. Trimming left V 5 bases short and J 9 bases short, with 8 bases between. The germline CDR1 and CDR2 sequences are MNHEY and SMNVEV (reference sequence). This CDR3 has 11 residues. CDR3 residues: CASSGFGIQYF. In nucleotides, the CDR3 is TGTGCCAGCAGTGGGTTTGGCATTCAGTACTTC.

V is TRBV10-3 and J is TRBJ2-5; 7 bases align to TRBD1. The germline CDR1 and CDR2 sequences are ENHRY and SYGVKD. The CDR3 runs to 15 residues. The J segment lost 2 bases and the V segment lost 6 bases, leaving 9 bases of the junction unmatched. CDR3 protein: CAIRVTGVGQETQYF. The DNA of the CDR3 is TGTGCCATCAGAGTCACAGGGGTGGGTCAAGAGACCCAGTACTTC.

The chain recombines TRBV4-3 with TRBJ2-1; D possibly matches TRBD1 or TRBD2 (5 bases each). The germline gives CDR1 LGHNA, CDR2 YSLEER. The CDR3 loop spans 14 amino acids. Trimming took 1 base from V and 9 from J, leaving 13 bases between them. The CDR3 DNA follows: TGCGCCAGCAGCCAAGGACAGCGGCCACCTGAGCAGTTCTTC. The encoded protein is CASSQGQRPPEQFF.

This chain links TRBV27 with TRBJ2-3; 8 bases line up with TRBD2. Unmatched junction bases numbered 5, after V lost 8 bases and J lost 7 bases. Germline loops: CDR1 MNHEY, CDR2 SMNVEV (reference sequence). The CDR3 has 12 residues. The CDR3: CASQTSANTQYF. The CDR3 DNA sequence: TGTGCCAGCCAGACTAGCGCTAATACGCAGTATTTT.

The chain's CDR3 is CATSRVASGMGETQYF. The DNA of the CDR3 is TGTGCCACCAGCAGAGTAGCTAGCGGGATGGGAGAGACCCAGTACTTC. This chain connects TRBV15 to TRBJ2-5; TRBD2 agrees at 9 bases. In germline, CDR1 is LNHNV, CDR2 YYDKDF (reference sequence). The CDR3 loop spans 16 amino acids. Trimming removed 1 base from V and 4 bases from J; junction bases left unmatched: 7.

The rearrangement links TRBV5-1 to TRBJ2-3, with TRBD2 identical over 15 bases. The CDR3 is 18 amino acids. V trimming: 5 bases; J trimming: 4 bases; junction bases outside the gene matches: 11. Germline V lookup: CDR1 SGHRS, CDR2 YFSETQ. This CDR3 is CASSPGTSGGSLADTQYF. In DNA, the CDR3 is TGCGCCAGCAGTCCCGGGACTAGCGGGGGGTCGTTAGCAGATACGCAGTATTTT.

The V and J genes are TRBV7-2 and TRBJ1-2; D remains unclear. The CDR3 has 12 residues. Germline CDR1 and CDR2: SGHTA and FQGNSA. Trimming took off 2 bases at V and 7 bases at J, with 8 bases between the two ends. The CDR3 reads CASSLSEGGYTF. CDR3 nucleotides: TGTGCCAGCAGCTTAAGCGAGGGTGGCTACACCTTC.

This clone turned up a few times. This chain connects TRBV4-1 to TRBJ2-1; 7 bases map to TRBD1. The V and J ends lost 4 bases and 8 bases, in that order; junction bases with no gene match: 11. Germline loops: CDR1 MGHRA, CDR2 YSYEKL. The CDR3 is 15 amino acids. The CDR3 here is CASSPRDRAEDEQFF. The CDR3 DNA follows: TGCGCCAGCAGCCCGCGAGACAGGGCAGAAGATGAGCAGTTCTTC.

The chain has TRBV4-3 and TRBJ1-5, with a possible D match to TRBD1 (5 bases). CDR3 size: 15 residues. V was cut by 2 bases and J by 7 bases, with 15 bases left in between. CDR1 is LGHNA, CDR2 YSLEER, per germline. In nucleotides, the CDR3 is TGCGCCAGCAGCCAAAGTCCCGGGGCCTGGCAGCCCCAGCATTTT. It specifies CASSQSPGAWQPQHF.

This clone was recorded only once. The genes are TRBV13 and TRBJ2-1, with D tentatively TRBD1 or TRBD2 (5 bases each). Germline V gene data show CDR1 as PRHDT and CDR2 as FYEKMQ (reference sequence). CDR3 length equals 14 residues. V was clipped by 1 base and J by 2 bases, with 6 bases between them. The CDR3 DNA is TGTGCCAGCAGCTTAGTGGGACCCTACAATGAGCAGTTCTTC. Protein product: CASSLVGPYNEQFF. The full variable domain, rest sourced from reference TRBV13 and TRBJ2-1, is AAGVIQSPRHLIKEKRETATLKCYPIPRHDTVYWYQQGPGQDPQFLISFYEKMQSDKGSIPDRFSAQQFSDYHSELNMSSLELGDSALYFCASSLVGPYNEQFFGPGTRLTVL.

This chain links TRBV4-1 with TRBJ2-7, with a weak D call TRBD1 (6 bases). CDR3 length: 15 amino acids. Trimming cost V 6 bases and J 0 bases, with 15 bases left between them. CDR1 MGHRA and CDR2 YSYEKL come from the germline V gene. DNA of the CDR3: TGCGCCAGCAGTTTCATACAGGGAACCTCCTACGAGCAGTACTTC. The encoded protein is CASSFIQGTSYEQYF.